The rows below give T cell receptor beta chains drawn from one sample of a study of PD-L1 blockade in urothelial cancer. The protocol was immunoSEQ multiplex PCR, while the TCRdb copy is restricted to in-frame clones and leaves out a portion. The table lists about 38,000 clones, around 81% of them singletons. The sequenced sample was PBMCs, obtained around atezolizumab (anti-PD-L1) treatment. The receptors come from a man older than 75 with urothelial cancer. The CDR3 runs from the conserved cysteine through the conserved F or W. D genes are given only for firm matches. For some rows the clone size is stated as once, few or many, or as a class when expanded; others skip it.

TRBV6-5	-	TRBJ1-2	-	TGTGCCAGCAGGGAGTTGGGCTATGGCTACACCTTC	CASRELGYGYTF
TRBV4-2	-	TRBJ2-7	TRBD2	TGTGCCAGCAGCCCCGGGACTAGCGGGGCCCGATACGAGCAGTACTTC	CASSPGTSGARYEQYF
TRBV5-5	once	TRBJ1-5	TRBD1	TGTGCCAGCAGCTTGGGGGACAGGGGGAATCAGCCCCAGCATTTT	CASSLGDRGNQPQHF
TRBV28	-	TRBJ2-7	TRBD2	TGTGCCAGCAGTCCATTAGCGGGGCTCTACGAGCAGTACTTC	CASSPLAGLYEQYF
TRBV16	-	TRBJ2-3	TRBD2	TGTGCCAGCAGCCAGACTAGCGGGATGGCAGATACGCAGTATTTT	CASSQTSGMADTQYF
TRBV15	-	TRBJ2-3	-	TGTGCCACCAGCATGGGGGGAGCTGGGGTAGATACGCAGTATTTT	CATSMGGAGVDTQYF
TRBV27	-	TRBJ2-1	-	TGTGCCAGCAGTTTATTGGGCGGGCTCAACAATGAGCAGTTCTTC	CASSLLGGLNNEQFF
TRBV19	-	TRBJ1-2	-	TGTGCCAGTAGTGGCATTTCTAACTATGGCTACACCTTC	CASSGISNYGYTF
TRBV14	-	TRBJ2-1	-	TGTGCCAGCAGCCAAGACGGTGTCAATGAGCAGTTCTTC	CASSQDGVNEQFF
TRBV5-1	-	TRBJ2-3	TRBD2	TGCGCCAGCAGCTTGAATAGCGGGGGGGTAACAGATACGCAGTATTTT	CASSLNSGGVTDTQYF
TRBV4-1	-	TRBJ1-2	-	TGCGCCAGCAGCCCCCAGGGGCTCGGCTATGGCTACACCTTC	CASSPQGLGYGYTF
TRBV5-1	-	TRBJ2-7	TRBD1	TGCGCCAGCAGCTTGATCCCCGGGACAGCAGGATCCTACGAGCAGTACTTC	CASSLIPGTAGSYEQYF
TRBV15	-	TRBJ2-5	-	TGTGCCACCAGCAGAGATTTACCGCGAAGGGGAGAGACCCAGTACTTC	CATSRDLPRRGETQYF
TRBV7-2	-	TRBJ2-5	TRBD2	TGTGCCAGCAGCCCCAAAGCGGGAGGTAGAGGGGAGACCCAGTACTTC	CASSPKAGGRGETQYF
TRBV18	-	TRBJ1-1	TRBD1	TGTGCCAGCTCACCATATATTACTGGGACAGGGGTTACTGAAGCTTTCTTT	CASSPYITGTGVTEAFF
TRBV7-9	few	TRBJ2-4	-	TGTGCCAGCAGCCCTGAAAGAGCCATTCAGTACTTC	CASSPERAIQYF
TRBV9	-	TRBJ2-3	-	TGTGCCAGCAGCCCTTGGGGGCGGCAGGATACGCAGTATTTT	CASSPWGRQDTQYF
TRBV18	-	TRBJ1-1	-	TGTGCCAGCTCACCGGATAGACAGGTTTCTGAAGCTTTCTTT	CASSPDRQVSEAFF
TRBV15	once	TRBJ2-3	-	TGTGCCACCAGCAAAGGAGTAGATACGCAGTATTTT	CATSKGVDTQYF
TRBV30	-	TRBJ2-7	-	TGTGCCTGGAGTGGGTACAGGGACTACGAGCAGTACTTC	CAWSGYRDYEQYF
TRBV5-1	-	TRBJ1-1	-	TGCGCCAGCGCACCCAGGGCGGGAATGAACACTGAAGCTTTCTTT	CASAPRAGMNTEAFF
TRBV7-2	-	TRBJ2-7	-	TGTGCCAGCAGCTTAGGAGACGGGGATTTCTACGAGCAGTACTTC	CASSLGDGDFYEQYF
TRBV6-1	-	TRBJ2-7	TRBD1	TGTGCCAGCAGGGACCGGGGACAGGGGGCGTACGAGCAGTACTTC	CASRDRGQGAYEQYF
TRBV19	-	TRBJ2-6	-	TGTGCCAGTACCTCTATGAGTGCTGGGGCCAACGTCCTGACTTTC	CASTSMSAGANVLTF
TRBV10-3	-	TRBJ1-3	TRBD1	TGTGCCATACAGGGACAGCGTCTGGGAAACACCATATATTTT	CAIQGQRLGNTIYF
TRBV6-1	-	TRBJ2-3	-	TGTGCCAGCAGTTTTTCGACAGGAAGCACAGATACGCAGTATTTT	CASSFSTGSTDTQYF
TRBV6-5	once	TRBJ2-7	-	TGTGCCAGCAGTTACACTACAGGGCCCTCGGAGCAGTACTTC	CASSYTTGPSEQYF
TRBV5-1	-	TRBJ2-5	TRBD2	TGCGCCAGCAGCCCGGGACTAGCGGGAAACCAAGAGACCCAGTACTTC	CASSPGLAGNQETQYF
TRBV7-6	-	TRBJ1-1	TRBD1	TGTGCCAGCAGCTGGCAGGGGGCCGATCAAGCTTTCTTT	CASSWQGADQAFF
TRBV10-3	few	TRBJ1-1	-	TGTGCCATCAGTGCCAGGAACACTGAAGCTTTCTTT	CAISARNTEAFF
TRBV6-6	-	TRBJ1-5	TRBD1	TGTGCCAGCAGTTCACGGACAGGGGGAAGCAATCAGCCCCAGCATTTT	CASSSRTGGSNQPQHF
TRBV15	-	TRBJ1-2	-	TGTGCCACCAGCAGAGATCCGACAGGCCGGGATAACTATGGCTACACCTTC	CATSRDPTGRDNYGYTF
TRBV5-6	-	TRBJ1-5	-	TGTGCCAGCAGCTTGGGAGGGAGCAATCAGCCCCAGCATTTT	CASSLGGSNQPQHF
TRBV27	once	TRBJ2-6	TRBD1	TGTGCCAGCGGGACAGACTCTGGGGCCAACGTCCTGACTTTC	CASGTDSGANVLTF
TRBV29-1	few	TRBJ2-2	-	TGCAGCGTTGAAGATCGGTCAGTAGGCGGAGGGGAGCTGTTTTTT	CSVEDRSVGGGELFF
TRBV11-2	-	TRBJ1-4	TRBD1	TGTGCCAGCAGCCCCGACAGGGCGTCTAATGAAAAACTGTTTTTT	CASSPDRASNEKLFF
TRBV4-1	-	TRBJ1-5	-	TGCGCCAGCAGCCAAGACACGACAGCCTACAATCAGCCCCAGCATTTT	CASSQDTTAYNQPQHF
TRBV30	-	TRBJ2-1	-	TGTGCCTGGAGTTACAGTTTCCTAAATGAGCAGTTCTTC	CAWSYSFLNEQFF
TRBV7-9	-	TRBJ1-1	-	TGTGCCAGCAGCTTATCGGTGAACACTGAAGCTTTCTTT	CASSLSVNTEAFF
TRBV5-4	-	TRBJ2-1	TRBD2	TGTGCCAGCAGCTTAAACCGACTAGCGGGGGTCTCCTACAATGAGCAGTTCTTC	CASSLNRLAGVSYNEQFF
TRBV19	-	TRBJ2-7	-	TGTGCCAGTAGTAGGGAGACAGGAGGACGGTGGGCGCAGTACTTC	CASSRETGGRWAQYF
TRBV29-1	once	TRBJ2-1	TRBD2	TGCAGCGTTGAGAAGTTGGTAGCGGGAGGGGTTGAGCAGTTCTTC	CSVEKLVAGGVEQFF
TRBV7-9	few	TRBJ1-1	-	TGTGCCAGCAGTGACAGCCTGAACACTGAAGCTTTCTTT	CASSDSLNTEAFF
TRBV19	-	TRBJ2-1	TRBD2	TGTGCCAGTAGTGGCTCTAGCGGGAATAAGAATGAGCAGTTCTTC	CASSGSSGNKNEQFF
TRBV18	-	TRBJ1-5	-	TGTGCCAGCTCAAAGGCGCGCGGGCAGGGCAATCAGCCCCAGCATTTT	CASSKARGQGNQPQHF
TRBV5-4	once	TRBJ2-2	TRBD2	TGTGCCAGCAGCCGAGGGCTAGCGGGAGCCACCGGGGAGCTGTTTTTT	CASSRGLAGATGELFF
TRBV5-1	-	TRBJ2-6	TRBD2	TGCGCCAGCAGCCTACGCGGGGGCTCTGGGGCCAACGTCCTGACTTTC	CASSLRGGSGANVLTF
TRBV2	-	TRBJ2-1	-	TGTGCCAGCAGTGAAGAACTTAGCTCCTACAATGAGCAGTTCTTC	CASSEELSSYNEQFF
TRBV27	-	TRBJ1-2	TRBD1	TGTGCCAGCAAAGTCTTGGGACAGGGAGTCGGCGGCTACACCTTC	CASKVLGQGVGGYTF
TRBV11-2	once	TRBJ2-1	TRBD2	TGTGCCAGCAGCTTGCGGGAGTACCATGAGCAGTTCTTC	CASSLREYHEQFF
TRBV5-1	-	TRBJ1-2	TRBD1	TGCGCCAGCAGCGGGACAGGCTTATATGGCTACACCTTC	CASSGTGLYGYTF